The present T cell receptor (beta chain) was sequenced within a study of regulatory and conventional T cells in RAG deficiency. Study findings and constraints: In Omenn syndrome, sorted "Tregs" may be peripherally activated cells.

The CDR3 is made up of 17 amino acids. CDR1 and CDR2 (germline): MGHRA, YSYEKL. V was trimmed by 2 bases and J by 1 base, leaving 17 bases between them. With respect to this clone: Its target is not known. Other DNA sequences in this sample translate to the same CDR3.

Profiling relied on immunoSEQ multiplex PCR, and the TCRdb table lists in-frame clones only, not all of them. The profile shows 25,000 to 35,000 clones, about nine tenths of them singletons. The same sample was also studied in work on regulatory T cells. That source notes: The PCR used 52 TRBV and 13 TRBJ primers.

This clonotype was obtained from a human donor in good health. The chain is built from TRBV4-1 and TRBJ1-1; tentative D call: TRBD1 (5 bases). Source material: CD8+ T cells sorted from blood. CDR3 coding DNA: TGCGCCAGCAGCCAATGGGAGCAGGGACTCCAGAACACTGAAGCTTTCTTT. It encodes CASSQWEQGLQNTEAFF.